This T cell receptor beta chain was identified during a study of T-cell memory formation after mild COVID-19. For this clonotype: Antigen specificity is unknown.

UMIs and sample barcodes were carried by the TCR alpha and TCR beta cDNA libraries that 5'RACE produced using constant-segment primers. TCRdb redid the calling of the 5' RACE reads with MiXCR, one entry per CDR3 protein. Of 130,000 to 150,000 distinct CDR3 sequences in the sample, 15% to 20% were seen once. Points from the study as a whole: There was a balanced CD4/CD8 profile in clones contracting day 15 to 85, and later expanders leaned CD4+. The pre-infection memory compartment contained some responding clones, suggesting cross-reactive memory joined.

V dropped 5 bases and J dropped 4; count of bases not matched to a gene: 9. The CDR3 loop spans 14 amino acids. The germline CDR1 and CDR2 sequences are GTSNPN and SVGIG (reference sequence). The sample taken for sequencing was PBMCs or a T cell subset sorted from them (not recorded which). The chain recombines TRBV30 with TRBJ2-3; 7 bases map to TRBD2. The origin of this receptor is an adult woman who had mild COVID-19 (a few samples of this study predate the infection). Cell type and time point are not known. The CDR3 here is CAWSIAGVADTQYF. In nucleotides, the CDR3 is TGTGCCTGGTCAATCGCGGGAGTGGCAGATACGCAGTATTTT. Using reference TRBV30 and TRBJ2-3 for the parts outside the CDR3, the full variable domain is SQTIHQWPATLVQPVGSPLSLECTVEGTSNPNLYWYRQAAGRGLQLLFYSVGIGQISSEVPQNLSASRPQDRQFILSSKKLLLSDSGFYLCAWSIAGVADTQYFGPGTRLTVL.